This T cell receptor beta chain was profiled in a study of regulatory T cells in long-lasting Graves disease. Time point reported: newly diagnosed GD, antithyroid drugs for less than 3 months. Making the TCR library involved RNA that had been extracted from PBMCs. The CDR3 has 15 residues. V lost 5 bases to trimming and J lost 2 bases; unmatched junction nucleotides: 10. Germline V gene sequence: CDR1 DFQATT, CDR2 SNEGSKA (reference sequence). According to the study, TCR beta libraries were built with iRepertoire HTBI primers and CDR3-region Arm-PCR. TCRdb used MiXCR to reprocess the multiplex PCR reads, holding one entry per CDR3 protein. This table holds roughly 350,000 distinct CDR3 sequences, around 15% found once. These data are also associated with another study on T cells in Graves' hyperthyroidism and ophthalmopathy.

The receptor comes from a woman aged 18 to 35 with Graves disease. The genes are TRBV20-1 and TRBJ2-3; 7 nucleotides align to TRBD2. The source was peripheral blood mononuclear cells (PBMCs), collected at new diagnosis, from a patient treated with antithyroid drugs. The CDR3 protein is CSAGPWREHTDTQYF. CDR3 sequence (DNA): TGCAGTGCTGGCCCCTGGCGGGAGCACACAGATACGCAGTATTTT.